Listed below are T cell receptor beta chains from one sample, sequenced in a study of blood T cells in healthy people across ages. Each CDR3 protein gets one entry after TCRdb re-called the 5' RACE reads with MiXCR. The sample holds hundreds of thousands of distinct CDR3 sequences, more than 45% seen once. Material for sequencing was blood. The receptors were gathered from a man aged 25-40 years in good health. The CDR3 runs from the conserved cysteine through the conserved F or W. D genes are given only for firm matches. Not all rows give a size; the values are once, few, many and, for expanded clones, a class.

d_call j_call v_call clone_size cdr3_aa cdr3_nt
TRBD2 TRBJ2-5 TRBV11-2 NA CASSLGAVGSGWETQYF TGTGCCAGCAGCTTAGGGGCGGTGGGTAGCGGGTGGGAGACCCAGTACTTC
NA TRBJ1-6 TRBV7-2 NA CASSSRGGLNSPLHF TGTGCCAGCAGCTCCCGGGGGGGACTGAATTCACCCCTCCACTTT
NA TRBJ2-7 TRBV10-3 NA CAISVNRDEQYF TGTGCCATCAGTGTAAACCGGGACGAGCAGTACTTC
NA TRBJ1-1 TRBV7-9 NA CASSSGTDEAFF TGTGCCAGCAGCTCCGGGACGGATGAAGCTTTCTTT
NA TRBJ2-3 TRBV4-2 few CASSQGSGPTDTQYF TGTGCCAGCAGCCAAGGAAGCGGGCCCACAGATACGCAGTATTTT
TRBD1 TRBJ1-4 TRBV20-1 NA CSAKTGTGNEKLFF TGCAGTGCTAAAACCGGGACAGGGAATGAAAAACTGTTTTTT
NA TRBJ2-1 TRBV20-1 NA CSAIPLQGEQFF TGCAGTGCTATCCCCTTACAGGGTGAGCAGTTCTTC
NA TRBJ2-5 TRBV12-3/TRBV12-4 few CASSPDGGETQYF TGTGCCAGCAGTCCCGATGGGGGGGAGACCCAGTACTTC
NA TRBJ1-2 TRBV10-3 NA CASRTDPNYGYTF TGTGCCAGCCGGACCGACCCCAATTATGGCTACACCTTC
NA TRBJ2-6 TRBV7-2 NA CASSQGLGANVLTF TGTGCCAGCAGCCAGGGGTTGGGGGCCAACGTCCTGACTTTC
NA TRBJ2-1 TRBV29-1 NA CSARADTYNEQFF TGCAGCGCCAGAGCGGATACCTACAATGAGCAGTTCTTC
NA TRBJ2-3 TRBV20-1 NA CSAEGEGTDTQYF TGCAGTGCTGAGGGGGAAGGCACAGATACGCAGTATTTT
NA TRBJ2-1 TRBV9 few CASSVGAGPYNEQFF TGTGCCAGCAGCGTAGGGGCGGGCCCCTACAATGAGCAGTTCTTC
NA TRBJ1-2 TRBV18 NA CASSPLDHPAGYTF TGTGCCAGCTCACCCCTGGACCACCCAGCGGGCTACACCTTC
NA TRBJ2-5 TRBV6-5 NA CASSYSGEEGETQYF TGTGCCAGCAGTTACTCCGGGGAGGAGGGAGAGACCCAGTACTTC
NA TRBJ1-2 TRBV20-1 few CSVAPSFLANYGYTF TGCAGTGTCGCTCCCAGTTTTTTAGCTAACTATGGCTACACCTTC
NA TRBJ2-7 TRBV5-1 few CASSPGLSGYEQYF TGCGCCAGCAGCCCCGGGCTTTCTGGCTACGAGCAGTACTTC
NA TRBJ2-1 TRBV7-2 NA CAGSLNRYNEQFF TGTGCCGGCAGCTTAAACCGTTACAATGAGCAGTTCTTC
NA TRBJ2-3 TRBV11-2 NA CASSSRQVSSTDTQYF TGTGCCAGCAGCTCGCGACAGGTTTCTAGCACAGATACGCAGTATTTT
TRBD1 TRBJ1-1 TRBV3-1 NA CASSPQQGVNTEAFF TGTGCCAGCAGCCCCCAACAGGGGGTGAACACTGAAGCTTTCTTT
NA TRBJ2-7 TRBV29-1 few CSVLIPPNEQYF TGCAGCGTTCTAATTCCCCCAAACGAGCAGTACTTC
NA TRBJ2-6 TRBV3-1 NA CASSPLTVFSGANVLTF TGTGCCAGCAGCCCCCTTACGGTGTTCTCTGGGGCCAACGTCCTGACTTTC
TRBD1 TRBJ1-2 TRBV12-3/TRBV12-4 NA CASSLGTDANYGYTF TGTGCCAGCAGCCTAGGGACAGACGCTAACTATGGCTACACCTTC
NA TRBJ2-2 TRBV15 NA CATSRGLATGELFF TGTGCCACCAGCAGAGGACTTGCGACCGGGGAGCTGTTTTTT
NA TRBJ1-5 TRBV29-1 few CSVRAGDDQPQHF TGCAGCGTTCGGGCAGGAGATGATCAGCCCCAGCATTTT
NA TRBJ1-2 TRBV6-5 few CASSATTRGGYTF TGTGCCAGCAGTGCCACTACGAGGGGTGGCTACACCTTC
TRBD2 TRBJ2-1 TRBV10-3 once CAISDPSMAGGLNEQFF TGTGCCATCAGTGACCCTAGTATGGCGGGGGGACTCAATGAGCAGTTCTTC
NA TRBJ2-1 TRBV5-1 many CASSLDGAYNEQFF TGCGCCAGCAGCTTGGATGGGGCCTACAATGAGCAGTTCTTC